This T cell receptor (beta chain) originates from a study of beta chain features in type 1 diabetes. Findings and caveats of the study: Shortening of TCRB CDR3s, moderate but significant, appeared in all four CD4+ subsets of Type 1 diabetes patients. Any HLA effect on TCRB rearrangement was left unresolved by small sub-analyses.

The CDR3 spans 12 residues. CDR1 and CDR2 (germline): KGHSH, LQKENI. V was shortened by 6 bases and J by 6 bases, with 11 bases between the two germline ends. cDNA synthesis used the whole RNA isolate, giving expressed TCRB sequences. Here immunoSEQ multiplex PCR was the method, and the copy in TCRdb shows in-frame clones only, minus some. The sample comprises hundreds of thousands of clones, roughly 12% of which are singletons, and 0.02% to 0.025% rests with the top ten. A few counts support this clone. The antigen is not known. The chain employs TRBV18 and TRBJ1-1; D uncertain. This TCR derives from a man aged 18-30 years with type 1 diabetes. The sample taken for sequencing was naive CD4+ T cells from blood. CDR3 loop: CASSPQEAEAFF. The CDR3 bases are TGTGCCAGCTCCCCGCAAGAAGCTGAAGCTTTCTTT.